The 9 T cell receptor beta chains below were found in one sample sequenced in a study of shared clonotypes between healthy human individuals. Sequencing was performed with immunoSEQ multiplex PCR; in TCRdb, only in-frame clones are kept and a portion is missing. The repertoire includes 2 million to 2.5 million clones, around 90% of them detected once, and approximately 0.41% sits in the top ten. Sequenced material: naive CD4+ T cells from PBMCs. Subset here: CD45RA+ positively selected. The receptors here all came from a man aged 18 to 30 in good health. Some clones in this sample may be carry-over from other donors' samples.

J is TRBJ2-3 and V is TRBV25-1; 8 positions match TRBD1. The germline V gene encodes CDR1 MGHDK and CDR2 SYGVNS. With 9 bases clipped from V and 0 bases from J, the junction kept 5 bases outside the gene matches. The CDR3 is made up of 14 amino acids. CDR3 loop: CASKGQASTDTQYF. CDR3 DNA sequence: TGTGCCAGTAAGGGACAGGCTAGCACAGATACGCAGTATTTT.

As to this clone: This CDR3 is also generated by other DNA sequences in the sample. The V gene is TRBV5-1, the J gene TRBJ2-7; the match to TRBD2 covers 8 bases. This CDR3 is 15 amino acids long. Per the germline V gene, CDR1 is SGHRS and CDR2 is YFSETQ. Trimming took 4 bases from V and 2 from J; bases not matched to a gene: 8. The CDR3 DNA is TGCGCCAGCAGCCCCAGGACGGGGGGGACCTACGAGCAGTACTTC. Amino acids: CASSPRTGGTYEQYF.

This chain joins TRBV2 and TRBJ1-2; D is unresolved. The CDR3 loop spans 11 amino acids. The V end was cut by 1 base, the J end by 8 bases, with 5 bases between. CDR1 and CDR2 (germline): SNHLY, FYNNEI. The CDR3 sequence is CASSEVGGYTF. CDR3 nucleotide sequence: TGTGCCAGCAGTGAAGTTGGGGGCTACACCTTC.

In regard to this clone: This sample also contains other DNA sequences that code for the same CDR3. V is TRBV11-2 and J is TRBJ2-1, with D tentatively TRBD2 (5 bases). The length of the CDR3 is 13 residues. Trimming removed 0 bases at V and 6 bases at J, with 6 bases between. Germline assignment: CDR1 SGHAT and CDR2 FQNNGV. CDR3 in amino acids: CASSLDRGNEQFF. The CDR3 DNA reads TGTGCCAGCAGCTTAGATCGGGGCAATGAGCAGTTCTTC.

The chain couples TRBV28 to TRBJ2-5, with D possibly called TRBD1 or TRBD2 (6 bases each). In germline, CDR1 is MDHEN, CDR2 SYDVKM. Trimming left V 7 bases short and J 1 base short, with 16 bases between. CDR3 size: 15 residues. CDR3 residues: CASTLIGGGQETQYF. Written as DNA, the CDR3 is TGTGCCAGCACCCTTATAGGAGGGGGCCAAGAGACCCAGTACTTC.

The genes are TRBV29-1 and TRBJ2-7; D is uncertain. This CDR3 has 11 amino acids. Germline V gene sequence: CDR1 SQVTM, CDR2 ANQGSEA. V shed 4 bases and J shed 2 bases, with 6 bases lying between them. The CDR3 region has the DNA TGCAGCGTTGTCGGAACCTACGAGCAGTACTTC. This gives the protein CSVVGTYEQYF.

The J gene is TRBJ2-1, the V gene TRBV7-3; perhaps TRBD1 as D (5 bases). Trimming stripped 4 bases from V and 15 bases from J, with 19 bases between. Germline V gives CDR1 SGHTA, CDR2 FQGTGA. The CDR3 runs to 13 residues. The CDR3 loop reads CASSSQTDNVGFF. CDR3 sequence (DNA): TGTGCCAGCAGCTCCCAGACGGACAACGTTGGGTTCTTC. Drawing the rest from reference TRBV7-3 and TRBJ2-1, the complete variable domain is GAGVSQTPSNKVTEKGKYVELRCDPISGHTALYWYRQSLGQGPEFLIYFQGTGAADDSGLPNDRFFAVRPEGSVSTLKIQRTERGDSAVYLCASSSQTDNVGFFGPGTRLTVL.

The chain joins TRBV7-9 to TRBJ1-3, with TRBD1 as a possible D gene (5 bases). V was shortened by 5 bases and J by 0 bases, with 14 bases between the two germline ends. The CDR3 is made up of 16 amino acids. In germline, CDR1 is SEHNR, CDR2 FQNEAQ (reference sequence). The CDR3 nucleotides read TGTGCCAGCAGCCCCGGGACTTTTAGCTCTGGAAACACCATATATTTT. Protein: CASSPGTFSSGNTIYF.

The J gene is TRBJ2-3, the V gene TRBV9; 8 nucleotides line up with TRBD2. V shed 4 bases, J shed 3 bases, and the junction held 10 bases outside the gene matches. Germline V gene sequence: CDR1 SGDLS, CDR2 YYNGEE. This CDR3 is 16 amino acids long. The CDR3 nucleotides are TGTGCCAGCAGCCCCCGGGGGGGGTTAATGACAGATACGCAGTATTTT. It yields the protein CASSPRGGLMTDTQYF.